Shown below are 26 T cell receptor beta chains from a single sample sequenced in a study of Ad26.COV2.S vaccination and SARS-CoV-2 variants. Treatment defined: 15 to 20 received Ad26.COV2.S at low or high dose, single or two shots; roughly 5 received placebo; per-sample allocation not given. Repertoires come from day 63 after the first vaccine or placebo injection. Profiled with immunoSEQ multiplex PCR; TCRdb holds only in-frame clones, not every one. Among some 480,000 clones listed, around 88% were seen once. Sequencing used peripheral blood, obtained in a trial of Ad26.COV2.S vaccine versus placebo. Every receptor here comes from a person aged 18-65 years who received the Ad26.COV2.S COVID-19 vaccine or a placebo.

J is TRBJ1-6 and V is TRBV5-4, with TRBD1 matching 8 bases. Germline V CDR1 and CDR2: SGHNT, YYREEE (reference sequence). The CDR3 covers 15 residues. With V trimmed by 4 bases and J by 6 bases, 6 bases remained unmatched. CDR3 sequence (DNA): TGTGCCAGCAGCGCCGGGACAGGTTTTAATTCACCCCTCCACTTT. Translation gives CASSAGTGFNSPLHF.

The chain couples TRBV6-1 to TRBJ1-2, with D possibly TRBD1 on 6 matching bases. Germline loops: CDR1 MNHNS, CDR2 SASEGT. Trimming took off 2 bases at V and 4 bases at J, with 11 bases between the two ends. CDR3 length: 14 amino acids. The chain's CDR3 is CASSELGGGYGYTF. In DNA form, the CDR3 reads TGTGCCAGCAGTGAATTGGGGGGCGGCTATGGCTACACCTTC.

The chain couples TRBV6-6 to TRBJ2-1; the match to TRBD2 covers 7 bases. Germline assignment: CDR1 MNHNY and CDR2 SVGAGI (reference sequence). V lost 4 bases and J lost 5; bases outside the gene matches: 8. CDR3 length: 15 residues. The chain's CDR3 is CASSSLAEKHNEQFF. The DNA for the CDR3 is TGTGCCAGCAGTTCCCTAGCGGAGAAACACAATGAGCAGTTCTTC.

The chain has TRBV28 and TRBJ2-1; the D call may be TRBD1 or TRBD2 (5 bases each). V was trimmed by 7 bases and J by 4 bases, leaving 14 bases between them. There are 14 residues in the CDR3. Germline CDR1 MDHEN, CDR2 SYDVKM. CDR3 sequence: CASTWGTLYNEQFF. As DNA, the CDR3 is TGTGCCAGCACTTGGGGGACCCTTTACAATGAGCAGTTCTTC.

The chain uses TRBV5-1 and TRBJ1-1; unclear D gene. This CDR3 contains 14 residues. The V gene lost 3 bases and the J gene lost 1 base, with 10 bases spanning the gap. CDR1 is SGHRS and CDR2 is YFSETQ in the germline V gene. Here the CDR3 DNA reads TGCGCCAGCAGCTCCAGAGGGAGGAACACTGAAGCTTTCTTT. Translation: CASSSRGRNTEAFF.

The chain is built from TRBV5-4 and TRBJ1-1; D is uncertain. Trimming shortened V by 3 bases and J by 4 bases, and 10 bases separated the two germline ends. The CDR3 length is 13 residues. Germline CDR1 reads SGHNT; CDR2 reads YYREEE (reference sequence). CDR3 region: CASSSPGGTEAFF. For the CDR3, the DNA is TGTGCCAGCAGCTCCCCGGGTGGCACTGAAGCTTTCTTT.

The V call is TRBV30, the J call TRBJ1-1; D not resolved. Germline CDR1 reads GTSNPN; CDR2 reads SVGIG (reference sequence). V was cut by 4 bases and J by 11 bases, with 14 bases left in between. This CDR3 has 11 amino acids. The DNA for the CDR3 is TGTGCCTGGAAGACGGCCGCACGGGCTTTCTTT. Amino acid sequence: CAWKTAARAFF.

The V call is TRBV13, the J call TRBJ2-1; tentatively, D is TRBD1 (6 bases). Germline V gene lookup returns CDR1 PRHDT and CDR2 FYEKMQ (reference sequence). There are 14 residues in the CDR3. V was trimmed by 5 bases and J by 6 bases, leaving 14 bases between them. The CDR3 here is CASSEDNRANEQFF. CDR3 coding DNA: TGTGCCAGCAGCGAAGATAACAGGGCCAATGAGCAGTTCTTC.

This clone was found once. The chain combines TRBV5-6 with TRBJ2-2; 7 bases map to TRBD1. V lost 3 bases, J lost 13 bases, and 18 bases stayed unmatched. CDR1 and CDR2 from the germline V gene are SGHDT and YYEEEE. The CDR3 consists of 16 residues. CDR3 DNA sequence: TGTGCCAGCAGCTCGACCGGGACAGATCCTCGTCGCAGGCTGTTTTTT. Its protein product is CASSSTGTDPRRRLFF.

The chain employs TRBV5-8 and TRBJ1-2, with D possibly matching TRBD1 (5 bases). The CDR3 spans 15 residues. The V gene's germline CDR1 is SGHTS and CDR2 YDEGEE. V lost 0 bases to trimming and J lost 2 bases, with 11 bases between them. CDR3 protein: CASSLARAENYGYTF. In DNA form, the CDR3 reads TGTGCCAGCAGCTTGGCCAGGGCAGAAAACTATGGCTACACCTTC. The full variable domain, with the rest looked up from reference TRBV5-8 and TRBJ1-2, is EAGVTQSPTHLIKTRGQQATLRCSPISGHTSVYWYQQALGLGLQFLLWYDEGEERNRGNFPPRFSGRQFPNYSSELNVNALELEDSALYLCASSLARAENYGYTFGSGTRLTVV.

The genes are TRBV7-9 and TRBJ2-5; possibly TRBD2 for D (5 bases). Trimming took off 5 bases at V and 1 base at J, with 17 bases between the two ends. CDR1 is SEHNR and CDR2 is FQNEAQ in the germline V gene (reference sequence). The CDR3 has 16 residues. CDR3 bases: TGTGCCAGCAGCCCCAGGACTGGAGAGGTCCAAGAGACCCAGTACTTC. It is translated as CASSPRTGEVQETQYF.

This chain connects TRBV7-8 to TRBJ1-6; the D is unclear. This CDR3 is 15 amino acids long. The V end lost 1 base, the J end lost 8 bases, and 12 bases lay between the germline ends. Germline lookup yields CDR1 SGHVS and CDR2 FQNEAQ. The CDR3 here is CASSLVGSGDSPLHF. CDR3 coding DNA: TGTGCCAGCAGCTTAGTGGGTAGTGGGGATTCACCCCTCCACTTT.

The J gene is TRBJ2-7, the V gene TRBV5-4, with TRBD1 identical over 8 bases. V shed 3 bases, J shed 3 bases, and the junction held 8 bases outside the gene matches. Germline-derived CDR1 and CDR2 are SGHNT and YYREEE (reference sequence). This CDR3 contains 15 residues. DNA of the CDR3: TGTGCCAGCAGCTCCCCGGGACAGGTCTTCTACGAGCAGTACTTC. As protein: CASSSPGQVFYEQYF.

This clone has a single count. The J gene is TRBJ2-1, the V gene TRBV2; 9 bases line up with TRBD1. The CDR3 is 14 amino acids. Germline CDR1 is SNHLY and CDR2 is FYNNEI. V lost 11 bases to trimming and J lost 5 bases; unmatched junction nucleotides: 10. The CDR3 region is CAGQRDRADNEQFF. The CDR3 DNA reads TGTGCCGGACAGCGGGACAGGGCAGACAATGAGCAGTTCTTC.

This clone was recorded once. In nucleotides, the CDR3 is TGTGCCAGCAGTCCCTTATCGCGGGGCAATGAGCAGTTCTTC. Translation: CASSPLSRGNEQFF. This rearrangement joins TRBV27 to TRBJ2-1; the D gene is possibly TRBD2 (6 bases). V shed 5 bases and J shed 6 bases, with 14 bases lying between them. This CDR3 comprises 14 residues. Germline lookup yields CDR1 MNHEY and CDR2 SMNVEV (reference sequence).

This clone was counted a single time. CDR3 coding DNA: TGTGCCAGCAGCCCGGGGCTGGGCCTAGAGACCCAGTACTTC. This gives the protein CASSPGLGLETQYF. The chain couples TRBV11-3 to TRBJ2-5; D tentatively fits TRBD1 or TRBD2 (5 bases each). CDR3 length: 14 residues. Germline CDR1 reads SGHNT; CDR2 reads YENEEA. Trimming stripped 5 bases from V and 4 bases from J, with 14 bases between.

The rearrangement joins TRBV27 to TRBJ2-7, with a tentative D call TRBD1 (6 bases). The V gene lost 2 bases and the J gene lost 4 bases, with 9 bases spanning the gap. The germline gives CDR1 MNHEY, CDR2 SMNVEV (reference sequence). This CDR3 is built from 13 residues. CDR3 nucleotides: TGTGCCAGCAGTTTACATCAGGGGTACGAGCAGTACTTC. This gives the protein CASSLHQGYEQYF.

This chain links TRBV9 with TRBJ1-6; the D is unclear. The CDR3 covers 18 residues. V was clipped by 7 bases and J by 5 bases, with 25 bases between them. The germline V gene has CDR1 SGDLS and CDR2 YYNGEE. CDR3 DNA sequence: TGTGCCAGCGCTGCGGGGTTTGGATCAGCTTTGGATAATTCACCCCTCCACTTT. Its translation is CASAAGFGSALDNSPLHF.

This sequence joins TRBV10-3 and TRBJ1-5; D remains ambiguous. The CDR3 extends over 15 amino acids. Germline V lookup: CDR1 ENHRY, CDR2 SYGVKD. V was trimmed by 3 bases and J by 2 bases, leaving 11 bases between them. The CDR3 nucleotides read TGTGCCATCAGTGATGTACAGCGGGGCAATCAGCCCCAGCATTTT. It yields the protein CAISDVQRGNQPQHF.

This sequence joins TRBV27 and TRBJ2-7; 7 bases map to TRBD2. Per germline, CDR1 MNHEY and CDR2 SMNVEV (reference sequence). The length of the CDR3 is 15 residues. V lost 2 bases and J lost 1; bases outside the gene matches: 5. The CDR3: CASSLTAGVSYEQYF. DNA for the CDR3: TGTGCCAGCAGTTTAACGGCGGGAGTTTCCTACGAGCAGTACTTC.

The V gene is TRBV25-1, the J gene TRBJ2-1; D tentatively reads TRBD1 or TRBD2 (6 bases each). Germline V gene data show CDR1 as MGHDK and CDR2 as SYGVNS. This CDR3 is built from 18 residues. V lost 7 bases and J 0 bases, leaving 22 bases between the germline ends. The CDR3 nucleotides read TGTGCCAGCATCCTACCCGGGGGTTTGGACAGCTCCTACAATGAGCAGTTCTTC. Protein product: CASILPGGLDSSYNEQFF.

This clone was recorded only once. The V call is TRBV21-1, the J call TRBJ2-2; TRBD2, the table's D call, was not compared with the DNA. TRBV21-1 is deemed a pseudogene. The CDR3 runs 13 residues. The CDR3 region is CASSRGVAGELFF. The DNA for the CDR3 is TGTGCCAGCAGCAGGGGGGTGGCCGGGGAGCTGTTTTTT.

The V call is TRBV19, the J call TRBJ2-5; a weak D match, TRBD1 (6 bases). Germline-derived CDR1 and CDR2 are LNHDA and SQIVND (reference sequence). There are 14 residues in the CDR3. Trimming cost V 4 bases and J 5 bases, with 14 bases left between them. For the CDR3, the DNA is TGTGCCAGTAGTAAGGACAGTAGTACGGAGACCCAGTACTTC. Its protein product is CASSKDSSTETQYF.

This chain connects TRBV10-3 to TRBJ2-1; the match to TRBD2 covers 8 bases. V shed 5 bases, J shed 5 bases, and the junction held 8 bases outside the gene matches. The germline CDR1 and CDR2 sequences are ENHRY and SYGVKD. The CDR3 runs to 15 residues. In DNA form, the CDR3 reads TGTGCCATCAGTTTTAGCGGGACGGGCCACAATGAGCAGTTCTTC. It is translated as CAISFSGTGHNEQFF.

The chain employs TRBV7-9 and TRBJ2-5; 8 bases align to TRBD1. Germline CDR1 and CDR2: SEHNR and FQNEAQ (reference sequence). This CDR3 region has 16 residues. J lost 3 bases, V lost 5 bases, and 11 bases had no gene match. The CDR3 bases are TGTGCCAGCAGCCCCCGCGCCTTGACAGGGGAAGAGACCCAGTACTTC. Protein product: CASSPRALTGEETQYF.

Concerning this clone: The same CDR3 is also encoded by other DNA sequences in this sample. This chain links TRBV6-2 or TRBV6-3 with TRBJ2-3; tentative D call: TRBD2 (6 bases). The CDR3 sequence is 15 residues long. Trimming cost V 0 bases and J 0 bases, with 7 bases left between them. Per germline, CDR1 MNHEY and CDR2 SVGEGT. The DNA of the CDR3 is TGTGCCAGCAGTTACTCGCGGGGAAGCACAGATACGCAGTATTTT. This codes for CASSYSRGSTDTQYF.